The entry below gives a single T cell receptor (beta chain) sequence along with its context. Its antigen is currently unknown. This record belongs to a study of OX40 agonist ivuxolimab in advanced cancers. At the level of the study: The mean age was approximately 60 years, ranging from about 20 to 85, with around four fifths of participants male.

Study-wide results and limits: Doses of 0.1 to 3.0 mg/kg were accompanied by clonal expansion of CD4+ and CD8+ blood T cells by week 6.

The germline V gene encodes CDR1 MNHNY and CDR2 SVGAGI (reference sequence). The CDR3 has 14 residues. Trimming removed 0 bases from V and 3 bases from J, with 8 bases in between. Produced via immunoSEQ multiplex PCR; TCRdb's table is partial and in-frame only. Here the sample spans some 94,000 clones, about 92% being singletons. Exclusion applied to patients with autoimmune disease history or systemic immunosuppression. Blood sampling was done at baseline, cycle 4 day 1, and cycle 7 day 1. The chain recombines TRBV6-6 with TRBJ1-1; no definite D call. This specimen was CD4+ or CD8+ T cells sorted from blood, taken in a trial of the OX40 agonist ivuxolimab. This TCR derives from an adult with an advanced solid tumor such as melanoma, head and neck, liver or kidney cancer. The CDR3 DNA reads TGTGCCAGCAGTTACTCGTTCGGGGACACTGAAGCTTTCTTT. Its translation: CASSYSFGDTEAFF.